A selection of T cell receptor beta chains follows, all from one sample in a study of T cell repertoires in cytomegalovirus infection. TCRdb redid the calling of the reads with MiXCR, one entry per CDR3 protein. The data contain some 940,000 distinct CDR3 sequences, 30% to 40% of them seen just once; the ten biggest clones take up over 13%. These receptors lack a known antigen. The sample here was cultured CD8+ T cells from PBMCs, taken from culture after CMV antigen stimulation. The receptors derive from a human donor in good health (CMV status not recorded). Some clones in this sample may be carry-over from other donors' samples. Both conserved end residues are trimmed from each CDR3. A D gene is named only where the DNA matches it firmly.

d_call: .
v_call: TRBV7-2
j_call: TRBJ1-2
cdr3_aa: ASNLGGANYGYT

d_call: .
v_call: TRBV12-3/TRBV12-4
j_call: TRBJ1-2
cdr3_aa: ANSGDYGYT

d_call: TRBD1
v_call: TRBV20-1
j_call: TRBJ2-1
cdr3_aa: SARDRGQVYNEQF

d_call: .
v_call: TRBV27
j_call: TRBJ1-2
cdr3_aa: ASSPDMTVNYGYT

d_call: .
v_call: TRBV12-3/TRBV12-4
j_call: TRBJ1-1
cdr3_aa: ASNTQIRETEAF

d_call: .
v_call: TRBV28
j_call: TRBJ1-5
cdr3_aa: ASSLREERQPQH

d_call: .
v_call: TRBV2
j_call: TRBJ1-1
cdr3_aa: ASCPDSNRDTEAF

d_call: .
v_call: TRBV20-1
j_call: TRBJ1-1
cdr3_aa: SATRRPTPEAF

d_call: .
v_call: TRBV6-1
j_call: TRBJ2-1
cdr3_aa: ASSQGLPLF

d_call: .
v_call: TRBV7-9
j_call: TRBJ2-1
cdr3_aa: ASSLAAGHNEQF

d_call: .
v_call: TRBV5-6
j_call: TRBJ2-1
cdr3_aa: ASSFTPSHNEQF

d_call: TRBD2
v_call: TRBV12-3/TRBV12-4
j_call: TRBJ2-3
cdr3_aa: ASSSSGAPDQY

d_call: TRBD1
v_call: TRBV13
j_call: TRBJ2-5
cdr3_aa: ASSWGPTGAEETQY

d_call: .
v_call: TRBV6-1
j_call: TRBJ1-1
cdr3_aa: ASSEMASGVNTEAF

d_call: TRBD2
v_call: TRBV7-2
j_call: TRBJ2-3
cdr3_aa: ASSLVASGGLSGTDTQY

d_call: TRBD1
v_call: TRBV7-9
j_call: TRBJ1-1
cdr3_aa: ASSPGGAGLEAF

d_call: .
v_call: TRBV5-4
j_call: TRBJ2-1
cdr3_aa: ASSLKGDYNEQF

d_call: TRBD1
v_call: TRBV6-5
j_call: TRBJ1-5
cdr3_aa: ASSEGRRTGAHNQTQH

d_call: TRBD1
v_call: TRBV12-3/TRBV12-4
j_call: TRBJ1-2
cdr3_aa: ANSLHRDRGYYGYT

d_call: .
v_call: TRBV27
j_call: TRBJ1-2
cdr3_aa: ATKEGNGYT

d_call: .
v_call: TRBV6-2/TRBV6-3
j_call: TRBJ1-1
cdr3_aa: ASSYKTDLTEAF

d_call: .
v_call: TRBV7-9
j_call: TRBJ1-1
cdr3_aa: ASSLAPGHGTEAF

d_call: TRBD1
v_call: TRBV7-6
j_call: TRBJ2-1
cdr3_aa: ASSLGLSDRGYNEQF